Below, 21 T cell receptor beta chains from the same sample are listed, as sequenced in a study of T cell repertoires in cytomegalovirus infection. TCRdb independently ran MiXCR on the reads; one entry per CDR3 protein. The table has roughly 990,000 distinct CDR3 sequences, approximately 33% seen once. These TCRs are of unknown antigen specificity. Sequences were derived from cultured CD8+ T cells from PBMCs, sampled from culture after CMV antigen stimulation. These receptors all come from a human donor in good health (CMV status not recorded). Some clones in this sample may be carry-over from other donors' samples.

This clonotype was counted between two and nine times. V usage is TRBV7-9 and J usage is TRBJ2-3, with 9 bases that match TRBD1. The CDR3 has 15 residues. Germline CDR1 reads SEHNR; CDR2 reads FQNEAQ (reference sequence). The junction had 3 bases not matched to a gene; V was cut back by 5 bases and J by 0 bases. The CDR3 region has the DNA TGTGCCAGCAGCAAGGGACAGGGAAGCACAGATACGCAGTATTTT. This sequence encodes CASSKGQGSTDTQYF.

The chain joins TRBV20-1 to TRBJ1-2, with 8 nucleotides matching TRBD1. Trimming removed 3 bases from V and 5 bases from J; junction bases left unmatched: 17. The CDR3 runs to 17 residues. CDR1 is DFQATT, CDR2 SNEGSKA, per germline (reference sequence). The CDR3 bases are TGCAGTGCTAGGGTACCGGGACAGGATGCTGGAATTTATGGCTACACCTTC. This encodes CSARVPGQDAGIYGYTF.

In its sample, this clonotype was seen a few times. The chain couples TRBV11-2 to TRBJ2-3; D might be TRBD2 (5 bases). The CDR3 has 14 amino acids. The germline CDR1 and CDR2 sequences are SGHAT and FQNNGV. Between the trimmed V and J ends, which lost 4 bases and 2 bases, there was a span of 10 bases. Written as DNA, the CDR3 is TGTGCCAGCAGCTGGAGGATAACCACAGATACGCAGTATTTT. Translated, it gives CASSWRITTDTQYF.

Notes on this clonotype: One end of the junction fails to match germline, which may point to a read error. The chain's CDR3 is CASRRIGGASYKQYF. CDR3 DNA sequence: TGTGCCAGCAGACGAATCGGGGGGGCCTCCTACAAGCAGTACTTC. The chain uses TRBV27 and TRBJ2-7; 8 nucleotides agree with TRBD2. CDR3 length: 15 amino acids. From germline, CDR1 is MNHEY and CDR2 SMNVEV (reference sequence).

The chain joins TRBV27 to TRBJ2-3; a possible D gene is TRBD2 (6 bases). Looked up from germline, CDR1 is MNHEY and CDR2 is SMNVEV (reference sequence). V was shortened by 2 bases and J by 3 bases, with 18 bases between the two germline ends. This CDR3 comprises 17 residues. CDR3 DNA: TGTGCCAGCAGTTTAAGCTGGGGGGAAGTCTATACAGATACGCAGTATTTT. This encodes CASSLSWGEVYTDTQYF.

The chain is built from TRBV6-2 or TRBV6-3 and TRBJ2-2; 10 bases fit TRBD1. After removal of 8 bases from V and 5 bases from J, the junction contained 11 bases not matched to a gene. This CDR3 has 16 amino acids. Germline V CDR1 and CDR2: MNHEY, SVGEGT. Here the CDR3 reads CASFLSPGQGTGELFF. The CDR3 DNA reads TGTGCCAGCTTCCTCTCCCCGGGACAGGGGACCGGGGAGCTGTTTTTT.

This clonotype was recorded only once. The V call is TRBV15, the J call TRBJ2-1; TRBD2 agrees at 11 bases. Trimming removed 1 base from V and 4 bases from J; junction bases left unmatched: 3. In germline, CDR1 is LNHNV, CDR2 YYDKDF (reference sequence). CDR3 length: 16 residues. CDR3 loop: CATSRATSGVYNEQFF. CDR3 coding DNA: TGTGCCACCAGCAGAGCGACTAGCGGGGTTTACAATGAGCAGTTCTTC.

This clonotype was seen a few times. The J gene is TRBJ2-3, the V gene TRBV4-1; D might be TRBD1 or TRBD2, each matching 5 bases. The CDR3 length is 15 residues. Per germline, CDR1 MGHRA and CDR2 YSYEKL. V shed 0 bases and J shed 5 bases, with 12 bases lying between them. The CDR3 spells CASSQEAFGGDTQYF. CDR3 sequence (DNA): TGCGCCAGCAGCCAAGAGGCTTTTGGGGGAGATACGCAGTATTTT.

Many counts were recorded for this clonotype. The chain joins TRBV12-3 or TRBV12-4 to TRBJ1-1, with D possibly being TRBD1 (6 bases). Trimming stripped 4 bases from V and 0 bases from J, with 9 bases between. The CDR3 contains 14 residues. The CDR3 protein is CASSSTGLNTEAFF. DNA for the CDR3: TGTGCCAGCAGTTCTACAGGGTTGAACACTGAAGCTTTCTTT.

This clonotype was counted a single time. A clone one base away is much larger, so this may be a read error. CDR3 coding DNA: TGTGCCAGCAGCCTAAAATGGAGGGAGCAGTACTTC. This encodes CASSLKWREQYF. The rearrangement joins TRBV7-6 to TRBJ2-7; a weak D match, TRBD2 (5 bases). This CDR3 spans 12 amino acids. Trimming removed 5 bases at V and 7 bases at J, with 12 bases between. CDR1 and CDR2 (germline): SGHVS, FNYEAQ. Full variable domain (rest looked up from reference TRBV7-6 and TRBJ2-7): GAGVSQSPRYKVTKRGQDVALRCDPISGHVSLYWYRQALGQGPEFLTYFNYEAQQDKSGLPNDRFSAERPEGSISTLTIQRTEQRDSAMYRCASSLKWREQYFGPGTRLTVT.

This chain links TRBV4-1 with TRBJ2-1; TRBD2 aligns across 14 bases. This CDR3 comprises 19 residues. Trimming removed 6 bases from V and 1 base from J; junction bases left unmatched: 11. The germline gives CDR1 MGHRA, CDR2 YSYEKL. Written as DNA, the CDR3 is TGCGCCAGCAGTCGCTTGACTAGCGGGGGGGCCGAATCCTACAATGAGCAGTTCTTC. It codes for CASSRLTSGGAESYNEQFF.

This clonotype was seen at least ten times. The chain recombines TRBV7-3 with TRBJ2-3; no clear D gene. This CDR3 has 15 amino acids. CDR1 is SGHTA, CDR2 FQGTGA, per germline. The ends were cut back, 0 bases at V and 4 bases at J, with 11 bases in the middle. The CDR3 spells CASSLTYGSADTQYF. In DNA form, the CDR3 reads TGTGCCAGCAGCTTAACTTACGGTTCGGCAGATACGCAGTATTTT.

This clonotype was counted ten times or more. V usage is TRBV7-9 and J usage is TRBJ2-1; weak D call: TRBD1 (5 bases). V was trimmed by 4 bases and J by 6 bases, leaving 19 bases between them. Germline CDR1 reads SEHNR; CDR2 reads FQNEAQ (reference sequence). The CDR3 consists of 16 residues. In DNA, the CDR3 is TGTGCCAGCAGCTCGCGACAGCTCCCTCCTGGCAATGAGCAGTTCTTC. Residues: CASSSRQLPPGNEQFF.

In this sample, this clonotype turned up a few times. The chain recombines TRBV20-1 with TRBJ2-7; D is undetermined. Trimming removed 4 bases from V and 0 bases from J, with 13 bases in between. Germline V lookup: CDR1 DFQATT, CDR2 SNEGSKA (reference sequence). This CDR3 has 14 amino acids. The CDR3 spells CSATLDGDSYEQYV. The CDR3 nucleotides read TGCAGTGCTACACTGGACGGAGACTCCTACGAGCAGTACGTC.

This clonotype was found a few times. The CDR3 loop is CASSLVGHEQFF. The CDR3 DNA reads TGTGCCAGCAGCTTAGTAGGGCATGAGCAGTTCTTC. This chain links TRBV7-9 with TRBJ2-1, with no clear D. Trimming removed 1 base from V and 8 bases from J, with 6 bases in between. CDR3 length: 12 residues. Per germline, CDR1 SEHNR and CDR2 FQNEAQ (reference sequence).

The chain is built from TRBV7-6 and TRBJ2-1; D perhaps matches TRBD1 (6 bases). The CDR3 contains 14 residues. Trimming left V 8 bases short and J 5 bases short, with 16 bases between. Per the germline V gene, CDR1 is SGHVS and CDR2 is FNYEAQ. This CDR3 reads CASWTGQLNNEQFF. The DNA of the CDR3 is TGTGCCAGCTGGACGGGACAACTTAACAATGAGCAGTTCTTC. Full variable domain (missing parts from reference TRBV7-6 and TRBJ2-1): GAGVSQSPRYKVTKRGQDVALRCDPISGHVSLYWYRQALGQGPEFLTYFNYEAQQDKSGLPNDRFSAERPEGSISTLTIQRTEQRDSAMYRCASWTGQLNNEQFFGPGTRLTVL.

This clonotype was counted only a few times. This chain uses TRBV19 with TRBJ2-6; D possibly corresponds to TRBD1 (5 bases). This CDR3 is built from 16 residues. Looked up from germline, CDR1 is LNHDA and CDR2 is SQIVND (reference sequence). Trimming removed 6 bases from V and 0 bases from J, with 12 bases in between. The CDR3 region has the DNA TGTGCCAGTAGCATCCCCAGGGTCTCTGGGGCCAACGTCCTGACTTTC. Protein: CASSIPRVSGANVLTF.

There are a few counts of this clonotype. The chain uses TRBV28 and TRBJ2-7; possibly TRBD2 for D (5 bases). The CDR3 runs 13 residues. V was pared by 7 bases and J by 2 bases, with 12 bases between. CDR1 and CDR2 from the germline V gene are MDHEN and SYDVKM. The CDR3 reads CASTGEGTYEQYV. CDR3 nucleotide sequence: TGTGCCAGCACCGGAGAGGGAACCTACGAGCAGTACGTC.

The chain employs TRBV12-3 or TRBV12-4 and TRBJ1-2, with TRBD1 as a possible D gene (5 bases). This CDR3 has 11 residues. V was pared by 5 bases and J by 7 bases, with 8 bases between. As DNA, the CDR3 is TGTGCCAGCAGTACGACAGCTGGCTACACCTTC. Its protein is CASSTTAGYTF.

This clonotype turned up a few times. J is TRBJ1-6 and V is TRBV7-9; no firm D call. CDR1 is SEHNR, CDR2 FQNEAQ, per germline (reference sequence). CDR3 length: 14 amino acids. V was cut by 4 bases and J by 6 bases, with 10 bases left in between. The CDR3 DNA follows: TGTGCCAGCAGCTCGGGAGGGATTAATTCACCCCTCCACTTT. Translated, it gives CASSSGGINSPLHF.

This clonotype has only a few counts. The chain carries TRBV6-6 and TRBJ2-6, with D possibly being TRBD1 (6 bases). V dropped 0 bases and J dropped 4 bases, with 16 bases sitting between them. CDR3 length: 18 amino acids. Looked up from germline, CDR1 is MNHNY and CDR2 is SVGAGI (reference sequence). Here the CDR3 reads CASSYSNQGMGGANVLTF. CDR3 coding DNA: TGTGCCAGCAGTTACTCGAACCAGGGGATGGGGGGGGCCAACGTCCTGACTTTC.